This T cell receptor (beta chain) derives from a study of blood T cells in healthy people across ages. The authors ran a second PCR of roughly 6 to 11 cycles using a sample-barcoded 5' primer and a J-beta primer mix. TCRdb ran MiXCR on the 5' RACE reads and lists one entry per CDR3 protein. The repertoire holds around 1,100,000 distinct CDR3 sequences, less than 45% seen once, with less than 15% in the top ten. Collection of roughly 9.6 milliliters of peripheral blood was performed for each donor. This clonotype has more than one count but fewer than ten. Its matching antigen is unknown. Overall study findings and caveats: Estimates of total diversity, which came from one million sequenced T cells, were considered to be underestimates.

Source material: blood. This receptor was obtained from a man aged 18-30 years in good health.

The CDR3: CASRPTAGTYYSPLHF. In nucleotides, the CDR3 is TGTGCCAGCAGACCTACGGCCGGGACATATTATTCACCCCTCCACTTT. The chain is built from TRBV27 and TRBJ1-6; maybe TRBD1 (6 bases). Between the trimmed V and J ends, which lost 6 bases and 8 bases, there was a span of 20 bases. The CDR3 sequence is 16 residues long. CDR1 is MNHEY, CDR2 SMNVEV, per germline (reference sequence).